One and the same sample provided the 3 T cell receptor beta chains below, sequenced in a study of shared clonotypes between healthy human individuals. Naive CD8 cells lacked CD45RO and underwent positive selection for CCR7, leaving out terminally differentiated effector memory CD45RA+ cells. Method: immunoSEQ multiplex PCR; TCRdb's copy keeps in-frame clones and lacks some. The data show millions of clones, with roughly 94% seen just once and 0.9% to 1.4% held by the top ten. Material for sequencing was naive CD8+ T cells sorted from blood. These receptors all come from a man aged 18 to 35 in good health.

CDR3 region: CASSEGRGSYEQYF. Written as DNA, the CDR3 is TGCGCCAGCAGTGAGGGCAGGGGCTCCTACGAGCAGTACTTC. The V call is TRBV10-1, the J call TRBJ2-7; tentative D call: TRBD1 (6 bases). This CDR3 region has 14 residues. V was pared by 2 bases and J by 0 bases, with 8 bases between. Germline values: CDR1 WNHNN, CDR2 SYGVQD (reference sequence).

The V gene is TRBV4-2, the J gene TRBJ2-7; D perhaps matches TRBD2 (6 bases). The CDR3 covers 17 residues. Trimming removed 0 bases from V and 0 bases from J, with 15 bases in between. CDR1 and CDR2 (germline): LGHNA, YNFKEQ. CDR3 nucleotides: TGTGCCAGCAGCCAAGAGGGGCCAGCTAGCGCCTCCTACGAGCAGTACTTC. It encodes CASSQEGPASASYEQYF.

This chain links TRBV5-8 with TRBJ2-1, with D unresolved. The CDR3 spans 14 residues. Trimming cost V 0 bases and J 8 bases, with 12 bases left between them. Germline CDR1 reads SGHTS; CDR2 reads YDEGEE. CDR3 region: CASSLVISDHEQFF. The CDR3, as DNA: TGTGCCAGCAGCTTGGTCATATCGGATCATGAGCAGTTCTTC.